The entry below gives a single T cell receptor (beta chain) sequence along with its context. The data derive from a study of cytomegalovirus exposure and HLA in healthy donors. PCR involved 60 Vbeta and 13 Jbeta primers. Clones were sequenced by immunoSEQ multiplex PCR, and TCRdb holds only the in-frame ones, with some missing. The table shows 150,000 to 200,000 clones, with around nine tenths occurring only once. This TCR came from a young woman in good health and CMV-seronegative. The specimen was PBMCs.

The CDR3 here is CASKVGGGYSNQPQHF. For the CDR3, the DNA is TGTGCCAGTAAAGTTGGAGGGGGCTATAGCAATCAGCCCCAGCATTTT. The rearrangement uses TRBV19 and TRBJ1-5; 7 nucleotides align to TRBD1. The V segment lost 7 bases and the J segment 0 bases; nucleotides outside the gene matches: 9. Germline V gene data show CDR1 as LNHDA and CDR2 as SQIVND (reference sequence). The CDR3 contains 16 residues.